Presented here are 26 T cell receptor beta chains from one specimen sequenced in a study of radiotherapy plus CTLA-4 blockade in lung cancer. Sequenced by immunoSEQ multiplex PCR; TCRdb stores in-frame clones only, minus some. The sample shows about 51,000 clones, roughly three quarters of them seen only once. The material was peripheral blood, obtained from a patient treated with radiotherapy plus ipilimumab. These receptors came from a human donor with non-small cell lung cancer who had a complete response to radiotherapy plus ipilimumab.

V gene TRBV10-3 combines with J gene TRBJ2-1; 13 nucleotides align to TRBD2. V was clipped by 0 bases and J by 8 bases; unmatched bases: 7. The germline CDR1 and CDR2 sequences are ENHRY and SYGVKD. The CDR3 is 17 amino acids. The CDR3 DNA follows: TGTGCCATCAGTGAGTCAGGGTGGACTAGCGGGAGCGATGAGCAGTTCTTC. It codes for CAISESGWTSGSDEQFF.

The chain has TRBV15 and TRBJ1-4, with TRBD1 identical over 8 bases. The junction had 0 bases not matched to a gene; V was cut back by 3 bases and J by 3 bases. The length of the CDR3 is 14 residues. Per the germline V gene, CDR1 is LNHNV and CDR2 is YYDKDF (reference sequence). In DNA form, the CDR3 reads TGTGCCACCAGCAGGGACAGGGCTAATGAAAAACTGTTTTTT. It yields the protein CATSRDRANEKLFF.

V is TRBV19 and J is TRBJ2-7; TRBD1 matches 9 bases. CDR3 length equals 15 residues. Germline lookup yields CDR1 LNHDA and CDR2 SQIVND (reference sequence). J was trimmed by 3 bases and V by 9 bases; bases with no gene match: 12. The CDR3 is CARHKGGTGNYEQYV. CDR3 in DNA: TGTGCCAGACACAAGGGGGGGACAGGGAACTACGAGCAGTACGTC.

This chain uses TRBV5-4 with TRBJ2-1, with D possibly being TRBD2 (6 bases). Germline V lookup: CDR1 SGHNT, CDR2 YYREEE (reference sequence). There are 16 residues in the CDR3. V gave up 2 bases and J gave up 1 base, with 13 bases separating them. The CDR3 here is CASSLRVGGSYNEQFF. The CDR3 DNA follows: TGTGCCAGCAGCTTACGGGTCGGGGGTTCCTACAATGAGCAGTTCTTC.

This chain connects TRBV7-9 to TRBJ2-3, with a weak D call TRBD1 (6 bases). CDR1 SEHNR and CDR2 FQNEAQ come from the germline V gene (reference sequence). CDR3 length: 14 amino acids. Trimming pared 5 bases from V and 6 bases from J, leaving 15 bases between. The CDR3 is CASSPRTVPDTQYF. The DNA of the CDR3 is TGTGCCAGCAGCCCACGGACAGTCCCTGATACGCAGTATTTT.

This clone was counted a few times. This rearrangement joins TRBV6-1 to TRBJ1-1, with 7 positions matching TRBD1. V lost 1 base, J lost 4 bases, and 6 bases stayed unmatched. The CDR3 is 15 residues long. Germline lookup yields CDR1 MNHNS and CDR2 SASEGT. The CDR3: CASSEVPGGSTEAFF. CDR3 in DNA: TGTGCCAGCAGTGAAGTCCCAGGGGGGAGCACTGAAGCTTTCTTT.

This clone came up a few times. The chain has TRBV7-2 and TRBJ2-7; 7 bases are a match to TRBD2. CDR3 length equals 15 residues. Trimming took 2 bases from V and 3 from J; bases not matched to a gene: 7. Germline V CDR1 and CDR2: SGHTA, FQGNSA. The CDR3 nucleotides read TGTGCCAGCAGCTTAAACGGACTAGGCCTCTACGAGCAGTACGTC. This codes for CASSLNGLGLYEQYV.

V usage is TRBV19 and J usage is TRBJ1-2; TRBD1 agrees at 7 bases. The CDR3 runs to 17 residues. Germline CDR1 LNHDA, CDR2 SQIVND (reference sequence). The V gene end was trimmed by 6 bases and the J gene end by 2 bases; junction bases not matched to a gene: 15. The chain's CDR3 is CASSLIYVGGQNYGYTF. In nucleotides, the CDR3 is TGTGCCAGTAGCCTCATTTACGTAGGGGGCCAGAACTATGGCTACACCTTC.

A few counts support this clone. The CDR3: CASSGLGADTQYF. CDR3 sequence (DNA): TGTGCCAGCAGCGGACTAGGAGCAGATACGCAGTATTTT. The chain is built from TRBV11-2 and TRBJ2-3, with TRBD2 matching 7 bases. The germline V gene encodes CDR1 SGHAT and CDR2 FQNNGV. The junction had 3 bases not matched to a gene; V was cut back by 5 bases and J by 4 bases. This CDR3 comprises 13 residues.

On this clone: At one of its ends the junction is not consistent with the germline gene, which may arise from a read error. The rearrangement links TRBV6-5 to TRBJ1-2; 9 bases are shared with TRBD1. This CDR3 spans 14 amino acids. Germline CDR1 reads MNHEY; CDR2 reads SVGAGI. For the CDR3, the DNA is TGTGCCAGCAGTCCTAGGACAGGGGTCGGAAAAACTCACTTC. Translated: CASSPRTGVGKTHF.

This chain links TRBV10-3 with TRBJ1-1; no reliable D call. The CDR3 has 13 amino acids. The germline gives CDR1 ENHRY, CDR2 SYGVKD. The ends were cut back, 7 bases at V and 4 bases at J, with 13 bases in the middle. The CDR3 here is CAIKRELGTEAFF. The CDR3, as DNA: TGTGCCATCAAGAGGGAGTTGGGCACTGAAGCTTTCTTT.

The chain carries TRBV4-1 and TRBJ1-5; D call uncertain. The CDR3 consists of 18 residues. V was trimmed by 0 bases and J by 5 bases, leaving 20 bases between them. Germline CDR1 reads MGHRA; CDR2 reads YSYEKL. CDR3 DNA sequence: TGCGCCAGCAGCCAAGAGGCAGTGCGGGCCCCCGGGGATCAGCCCCAGCATTTT. Protein product: CASSQEAVRAPGDQPQHF.

V and J are TRBV30 and TRBJ1-5, with 9 nucleotides matching TRBD1. The CDR3 sequence is 14 residues long. In germline, CDR1 is GTSNPN, CDR2 SVGIG (reference sequence). Trimming took 2 bases from V and 4 from J; bases not matched to a gene: 3. CDR3 loop: CAWSKGTGNQPQHF. Written as DNA, the CDR3 is TGTGCCTGGAGTAAGGGGACAGGGAATCAGCCCCAGCATTTT.

V is TRBV9 and J is TRBJ2-7, with D maybe TRBD1 (5 bases). V was shortened by 0 bases and J by 4 bases, with 14 bases between the two germline ends. The V gene's germline CDR1 is SGDLS and CDR2 YYNGEE. The CDR3 is 15 amino acids. CDR3 in amino acids: CASSVGAGMGYEQYF. The CDR3 nucleotides read TGTGCCAGCAGCGTAGGCGCAGGGATGGGTTACGAGCAGTACTTC. Full variable domain (remainder filled in from reference TRBV9 and TRBJ2-7): DSGVTQTPKHLITATGQRVTLRCSPRSGDLSVYWYQQSLDQGLQFLIQYYNGEERAKGNILERFSAQQFPDLHSELNLSSLELGDSALYFCASSVGAGMGYEQYFGPGTRLTVT.

The chain uses TRBV29-1 and TRBJ1-1; TRBD1 aligns across 7 bases. CDR1 SQVTM and CDR2 ANQGSEA come from the germline V gene. With V trimmed by 7 bases and J by 4 bases, 6 bases remained unmatched. The CDR3 is 12 amino acids. The DNA of the CDR3 is TGCAGCGCCGCGGACAGGTCCACTGAAGCTTTCTTT. Translation: CSAADRSTEAFF.

This sequence joins TRBV4-2 and TRBJ1-6; TRBD1 matches at 7 bases. Looked up from germline, CDR1 is LGHNA and CDR2 is YNFKEQ. The CDR3 contains 16 residues. The V and J ends lost 1 base and 4 bases, in that order; junction bases with no gene match: 4. The CDR3 reads CASSQAGTVYNSPLHF. DNA for the CDR3: TGTGCCAGCAGCCAAGCCGGGACAGTTTATAATTCACCCCTCCACTTT.

The rearrangement links TRBV9 to TRBJ1-1; 8 bases map to TRBD1. Germline loops: CDR1 SGDLS, CDR2 YYNGEE. Trimming cost V 3 bases and J 4 bases; bases outside gene matches: 8. This CDR3 comprises 15 residues. The CDR3 region has the DNA TGTGCCAGCAGCGCCGCAGGACAGGGCCTCACTGAAGCTTTCTTT. Protein product: CASSAAGQGLTEAFF.

This chain uses TRBV7-2 with TRBJ2-1, with a tentative D call TRBD2 (5 bases). Trimming left V 5 bases short and J 0 bases short, with 14 bases between. CDR3 length equals 16 residues. Per the germline V gene, CDR1 is SGHTA and CDR2 is FQGNSA. CDR3 loop: CASSRGAESSYNEQFF. The CDR3 region has the DNA TGTGCCAGCAGCCGCGGAGCGGAAAGCTCCTACAATGAGCAGTTCTTC.

The CDR3 region has the DNA TGTGCCAGCAGCCCCGGACAGGGTGGCGAGCAGTTCTTC. Amino acid sequence: CASSPGQGGEQFF. V gene TRBV7-2 combines with J gene TRBJ2-1, with 8 bases that match TRBD1. CDR3 length equals 13 residues. V dropped 5 bases and J dropped 10; count of bases not matched to a gene: 7. Germline CDR1 and CDR2: SGHTA and FQGNSA.

This clone has only one observation. At the DNA level, this CDR3 is encoded by other sequences in the same sample as well. The chain links TRBV7-9 to TRBJ1-2; D is unresolved. The V gene lost 3 bases and the J gene lost 8 bases, with 16 bases spanning the gap. The germline V gene encodes CDR1 SEHNR and CDR2 FQNEAQ (reference sequence). The CDR3 runs to 14 residues. CDR3 bases: TGTGCCAGCAGCTTCGAGGGTAGAGAGAGGGGCTACACCTTC. This sequence encodes CASSFEGRERGYTF.

The chain joins TRBV27 to TRBJ1-2; D is possibly TRBD1 (5 bases). The CDR3 covers 14 residues. Trimming took 5 bases from V and 7 from J, leaving 17 bases between them. Germline lookup yields CDR1 MNHEY and CDR2 SMNVEV (reference sequence). Here the CDR3 reads CASSDTKRDCGYTF. CDR3 DNA sequence: TGTGCCAGCAGTGATACTAAGAGGGACTGTGGCTACACCTTC.

The gene calls are TRBV10-3 and TRBJ1-1, with 10 nucleotides matching TRBD1. Germline CDR1 ENHRY, CDR2 SYGVKD. The CDR3 totals 17 residues. With V trimmed by 6 bases and J by 5 bases, 15 bases remained unmatched. The CDR3 DNA reads TGTGCCATCAGCGACAAACCTGGGACAGGGGTATGGACTGAAGCTTTCTTT. Its translation is CAISDKPGTGVWTEAFF.

The V gene is TRBV6-6, the J gene TRBJ1-2, with D perhaps TRBD1 (6 bases). The CDR3 consists of 15 residues. Germline V gene lookup returns CDR1 MNHNY and CDR2 SVGAGI (reference sequence). The ends were cut back, 7 bases at V and 2 bases at J, with 17 bases in the middle. The CDR3 spells CASTPDGTRNYGYTF. The CDR3 DNA sequence: TGTGCCAGCACTCCGGACGGGACAAGAAACTATGGCTACACCTTC.

This chain joins TRBV9 and TRBJ2-1; TRBD2 agrees at 11 bases. Germline values: CDR1 SGDLS, CDR2 YYNGEE. Trimming took 4 bases from V and 4 from J; bases not matched to a gene: 4. This CDR3 is built from 15 residues. CDR3 bases: TGTGCCAGCAGCCAGCTAGCGGGGGGTTACAATGAGCAGTTCTTC. Encoded protein: CASSQLAGGYNEQFF. Full variable domain (outside the CDR3, taken from reference TRBV9 and TRBJ2-1): DSGVTQTPKHLITATGQRVTLRCSPRSGDLSVYWYQQSLDQGLQFLIQYYNGEERAKGNILERFSAQQFPDLHSELNLSSLELGDSALYFCASSQLAGGYNEQFFGPGTRLTVL.

This rearrangement joins TRBV7-2 to TRBJ2-7, with a weak D call TRBD2 (6 bases). CDR1 SGHTA and CDR2 FQGNSA come from the germline V gene. The V end lost 4 bases, the J end lost 3 bases, and 13 bases lay between the germline ends. The CDR3 has 14 amino acids. CDR3 nucleotides: TGTGCCAGCAGCTCGGGACTCCTGTTCTACGAGCAGTACTTC. Its translation: CASSSGLLFYEQYF.

The chain combines TRBV4-3 with TRBJ1-2, with 10 bases matching TRBD1. Looked up from germline, CDR1 is LGHNA and CDR2 is YSLEER. The CDR3 loop spans 15 amino acids. V lost 4 bases to trimming and J lost 2 bases; unmatched junction nucleotides: 4. The CDR3 nucleotides read TGCGCCAGCAGCCTGGGGACAGGGGAAAACTATGGCTACACCTTC. Translated: CASSLGTGENYGYTF.